One and the same sample provided the 5 T cell receptor beta chains below, sequenced in a study of CD8 T cells in Susac syndrome. Reverse transcription used about 0.45 to 1 ug RNA and random hexamers. TCRdb re-called the immunoSEQ multiplex PCR reads through MiXCR, storing one row per CDR3 protein. The sample lists under 200,000 distinct CDR3 sequences, roughly 96% occurring once. Sequencing used CD8+ T cells from PBMCs. All receptors derive from a human donor with multiple sclerosis.

This sequence joins TRBV11-2 and TRBJ2-1; D call uncertain. The V gene lost 2 bases and the J gene lost 5 bases, with 7 bases spanning the gap. Germline V lookup: CDR1 SGHAT, CDR2 FQNNGV. This CDR3 comprises 13 residues. The CDR3 reads CASSLFANNEQFF. In DNA form, the CDR3 reads TGTGCCAGCAGCTTATTCGCCAACAATGAGCAGTTCTTC. Combining the CDR3 with reference TRBV11-2 and TRBJ2-1 gives the whole variable domain EAGVAQSPRYKIIEKRQSVAFWCNPISGHATLYWYQQILGQGPKLLIQFQNNGVVDDSQLPKDRFSAERLKGVDSTLKIQPAKLEDSAVYLCASSLFANNEQFFGPGTRLTVL.

The rearrangement uses TRBV2 and TRBJ2-3; a weak D match, TRBD1 (6 bases). The CDR3 has 16 amino acids. CDR1 is SNHLY, CDR2 FYNNEI, per germline. Trimming removed 3 bases from V and 4 bases from J, with 17 bases in between. For the CDR3, the DNA is TGTGCCAGCAGTGAGCCGGGACATCCTAGTCCAGATACGCAGTATTTT. Its protein is CASSEPGHPSPDTQYF. Filled out from reference TRBV2 and TRBJ2-3, the complete variable domain reads EPEVTQTPSHQVTQMGQEVILRCVPISNHLYFYWYRQILGQKVEFLVSFYNNEISEKSEIFDDQFSVERPDGSNFTLKIRSTKLEDSAMYFCASSEPGHPSPDTQYFGPGTRLTVL.

The chain is built from TRBV27 and TRBJ1-1; 8 bases agree with TRBD1. The CDR3 is 16 residues long. Germline V gives CDR1 MNHEY, CDR2 SMNVEV (reference sequence). After removal of 5 bases from V and 3 bases from J, the junction contained 11 bases not matched to a gene. The CDR3: CASSPWTGPVDTEAFF. CDR3 sequence (DNA): TGTGCCAGCAGTCCCTGGACAGGGCCGGTCGACACTGAAGCTTTCTTT.

This chain uses TRBV27 with TRBJ2-1; D remains ambiguous. The CDR3 is made up of 13 amino acids. With 8 bases removed from V and 2 bases from J, the gap between germline ends came to 10 bases. Germline lookup yields CDR1 MNHEY and CDR2 SMNVEV (reference sequence). CDR3 in DNA: TGTGCCAGCGGGCGGACCCCCTACAATGAGCAGTTCTTC. Translating gives CASGRTPYNEQFF.

The chain has TRBV20-1 and TRBJ2-7; 7 positions agree with TRBD2. V lost 0 bases and J lost 2; bases outside the gene matches: 13. The length of the CDR3 is 17 residues. Germline V gene sequence: CDR1 DFQATT, CDR2 SNEGSKA (reference sequence). The CDR3 here is CSAREDAGVLTTYEQYF. CDR3 bases: TGCAGTGCTAGAGAGGACGCGGGGGTGTTGACAACCTACGAGCAGTACTTC.